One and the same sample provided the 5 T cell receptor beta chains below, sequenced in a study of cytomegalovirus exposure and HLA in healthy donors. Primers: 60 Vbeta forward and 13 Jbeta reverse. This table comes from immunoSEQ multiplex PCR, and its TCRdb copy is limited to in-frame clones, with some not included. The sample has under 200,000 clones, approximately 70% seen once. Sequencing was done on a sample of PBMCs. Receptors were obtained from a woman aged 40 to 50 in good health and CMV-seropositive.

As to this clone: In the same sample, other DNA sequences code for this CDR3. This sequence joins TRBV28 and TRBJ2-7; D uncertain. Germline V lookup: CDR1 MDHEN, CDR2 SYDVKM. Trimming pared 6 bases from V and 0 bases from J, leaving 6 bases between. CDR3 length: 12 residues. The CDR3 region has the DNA TGTGCCAGCAGAACATACTCCTACGAGCAGTACTTC. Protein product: CASRTYSYEQYF.

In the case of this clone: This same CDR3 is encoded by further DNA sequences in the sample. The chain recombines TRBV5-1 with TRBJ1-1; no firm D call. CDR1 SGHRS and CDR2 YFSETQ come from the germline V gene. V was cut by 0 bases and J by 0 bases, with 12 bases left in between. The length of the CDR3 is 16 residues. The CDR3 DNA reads TGCGCCAGCAGCTTGGATACGGGGTTGGTGAACACTGAAGCTTTCTTT. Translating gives CASSLDTGLVNTEAFF.

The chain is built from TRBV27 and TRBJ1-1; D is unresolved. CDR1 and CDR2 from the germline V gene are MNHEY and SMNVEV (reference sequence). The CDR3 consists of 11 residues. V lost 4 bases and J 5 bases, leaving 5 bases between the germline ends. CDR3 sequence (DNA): TGTGCCAGCAGTTCGGTGACTGAAGCTTTCTTT. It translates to CASSSVTEAFF.

This CDR3 reads CAISESTGGRTLGEKLFF. The DNA for the CDR3 is TGTGCCATCAGTGAGTCGACGGGAGGCCGGACACTGGGGGAAAAACTGTTTTTT. The chain recombines TRBV10-3 with TRBJ1-4; perhaps TRBD1 as D (5 bases). Trimming removed 0 bases from V and 8 bases from J, with 22 bases in between. The CDR3 covers 18 residues. CDR1 and CDR2 (germline): ENHRY, SYGVKD.

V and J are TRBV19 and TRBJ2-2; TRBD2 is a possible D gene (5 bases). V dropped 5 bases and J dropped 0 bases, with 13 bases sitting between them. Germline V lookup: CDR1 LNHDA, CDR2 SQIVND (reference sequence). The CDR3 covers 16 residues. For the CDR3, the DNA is TGTGCCAGTAGTTCAAGCCGGACTGCGAACACCGGGGAGCTGTTTTTT. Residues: CASSSSRTANTGELFF. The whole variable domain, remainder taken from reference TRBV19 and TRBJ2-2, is DGGITQSPKYLFRKEGQNVTLSCEQNLNHDAMYWYRQDPGQGLRLIYYSQIVNDFQKGDIAEGYSVSREKKESFPLTVTSAQKNPTAFYLCASSSSRTANTGELFFGEGSRLTVL.